This TCR beta chain is from a study of T cell repertoires in cytomegalovirus infection. Study-level information: The authors relied on CMV epitopes, both recently identified HLA-C-restricted and well-studied HLA-B-restricted. Public TCR beta signature analysis indicated the presence of both CMV infection and matching HLA type. General study results and limits: Cumulative public TCR beta family frequency identified CMV carriers with the relevant HLA. The ex vivo response was dominated by HLA-C-restricted CMV-specific TCR beta clonotypes.

This clonotype was detected only a few times. Its antigen is unknown. TCRdb re-called the reads with MiXCR, one entry per CDR3 protein. This table has under 300,000 distinct CDR3 sequences, under 25% appearing once. Germline CDR1 KGHSH, CDR2 LQKENI. The CDR3 extends over 16 amino acids. V was clipped by 0 bases and J by 1 base, with 11 bases between them. This sample comprised cultured PBMCs, obtained from culture after CMV antigen stimulation. The rearrangement joins TRBV18 to TRBJ2-3; D gene ambiguous. This TCR derives from a human donor in good health (CMV status not recorded). Some clones in this sample may be carry-over from other donors' samples. The CDR3 spells CASSPPGIERTDTQYF. Here the CDR3 DNA reads TGTGCCAGCTCACCACCGGGTATAGAGCGCACAGATACGCAGTATTTT.